Each of the 9 T cell receptor beta chains below was sequenced from the same sample in a study of cytomegalovirus exposure and HLA in healthy donors. 60 Vbeta and 13 Jbeta primers were used in PCR. The data were produced by immunoSEQ multiplex PCR, yet TCRdb's version contains in-frame clones alone and is incomplete. The repertoire has more than 90,000 clones, 75% to 80% of them found once; the top ten carry about 8.3%. Input material: PBMCs. The receptors shown here come from a female donor in good health and CMV-seronegative.

The chain carries TRBV7-3 and TRBJ2-2; D gene uncertain. The CDR3 is 13 residues long. Germline CDR1 and CDR2: SGHTA and FQGTGA. Trimming left V 2 bases short and J 6 bases short, with 7 bases between. The CDR3 DNA follows: TGTGCCAGCAGCTTACAGCGTCCCGGGGAGCTGTTTTTT. Protein: CASSLQRPGELFF. Variable domain in full (rest from reference TRBV7-3 and TRBJ2-2): GAGVSQTPSNKVTEKGKYVELRCDPISGHTALYWYRQSLGQGPEFLIYFQGTGAADDSGLPNDRFFAVRPEGSVSTLKIQRTERGDSAVYLCASSLQRPGELFFGEGSRLTVL.

This clone turned up a few times. This chain uses TRBV5-8 with TRBJ1-2, with D possibly being TRBD1 (5 bases). V was pared by 3 bases and J by 1 base, with 16 bases between. CDR1 is SGHTS, CDR2 YDEGEE, per germline. The CDR3 sequence is 16 residues long. DNA for the CDR3: TGTGCCAGCAGCTCCCGGCTGACAGAATTTAACTATGGCTACACCTTC. It translates to CASSSRLTEFNYGYTF.

J is TRBJ2-5 and V is TRBV5-1; TRBD1 matches at 10 bases. The V gene end was trimmed by 3 bases and the J gene end by 2 bases; junction bases not matched to a gene: 10. The CDR3 runs to 17 residues. The germline V gene has CDR1 SGHRS and CDR2 YFSETQ. CDR3 protein: CASSSQPGQGGQETQYF. Here the CDR3 DNA reads TGCGCCAGCAGCTCCCAACCCGGACAGGGGGGACAAGAGACCCAGTACTTC.

The CDR3 DNA sequence: TGTGCCAGCAGTTACGTACAGGGGAATCAGCCCCAGCATTTT. Protein: CASSYVQGNQPQHF. The rearrangement links TRBV6-5 to TRBJ1-5; 7 bases align to TRBD1. V gave up 2 bases and J gave up 4 bases; unmatched junction bases: 2. Germline V gene data show CDR1 as MNHEY and CDR2 as SVGAGI. CDR3 length: 14 residues.

The V and J genes are TRBV2 and TRBJ2-2, with 8 positions matching TRBD1. CDR3 size: 17 residues. Germline CDR1 and CDR2: SNHLY and FYNNEI. Trimming cost V 8 bases and J 2 bases; bases outside gene matches: 13. The CDR3 sequence: CASGGSFGTGNTGELFF. The CDR3 DNA follows: TGTGCCAGCGGGGGGAGTTTCGGGACAGGTAACACCGGGGAGCTGTTTTTT.

CDR3 DNA sequence: TGTGCCAGCAGTTACCAGACCAGGGGGAGCACTGAAGCTTTCTTT. Translated: CASSYQTRGSTEAFF. V is TRBV6-5 and J is TRBJ1-1; 7 bases line up with TRBD1. Germline-derived CDR1 and CDR2 are MNHEY and SVGAGI. V was pared by 2 bases and J by 4 bases, with 7 bases of the junction left unmatched. CDR3 size: 15 residues.

The chain is built from TRBV19 and TRBJ2-7, with D tentatively TRBD2 (6 bases). Germline loops: CDR1 LNHDA, CDR2 SQIVND (reference sequence). CDR3 length equals 14 residues. The V end lost 3 bases, the J end lost 6 bases, and 15 bases lay between the germline ends. The chain's CDR3 is CASSIGGNPGEQYF. CDR3 bases: TGTGCCAGTAGTATTGGCGGGAACCCCGGCGAGCAGTACTTC.

This clone was found once. V and J are TRBV7-3 and TRBJ2-1; 10 bases agree with TRBD2. V gave up 5 bases and J gave up 9 bases; unmatched junction bases: 7. The CDR3 covers 14 residues. Germline CDR1 and CDR2: SGHTA and FQGTGA. DNA of the CDR3: TGTGCCAGCAGCACAGTGGGACTAGCGCCTGAGCAGTTCTTC. Translated, it gives CASSTVGLAPEQFF. Filled out from reference TRBV7-3 and TRBJ2-1, the complete variable domain reads GAGVSQTPSNKVTEKGKYVELRCDPISGHTALYWYRQSLGQGPEFLIYFQGTGAADDSGLPNDRFFAVRPEGSVSTLKIQRTERGDSAVYLCASSTVGLAPEQFFGPGTRLTVL.

This rearrangement joins TRBV7-3 to TRBJ2-3, with 8 bases aligning to TRBD2. The CDR3 is 14 amino acids. Germline loops: CDR1 SGHTA, CDR2 FQGTGA. V shed 5 bases, J shed 8 bases, and the junction held 9 bases outside the gene matches. As DNA, the CDR3 is TGTGCCAGCAGCCCCGGGAGGGGGGGTGGTACGCAGTATTTT. It yields the protein CASSPGRGGGTQYF.